This T cell receptor (beta chain) came from a study of cytomegalovirus exposure and HLA in healthy donors. The germline gives CDR1 LNHDA, CDR2 SQIVND (reference sequence). Between the trimmed V and J ends, which lost 0 bases and 8 bases, there was a span of 16 bases. This CDR3 contains 15 residues. PCR amplification relied on 60 Vbeta primers (plus 13 Jbeta primers). Using immunoSEQ multiplex PCR, the repertoire was profiled, and TCRdb retains in-frame clones only, with some absent. The sample has roughly 130,000 clones; around four fifths are singletons. As to this clone: The antigen remains undetermined.

General study points: Among the sequence variants, a highly shared cluster was likely an artifact of sequencing.

The rearrangement links TRBV19 to TRBJ1-2; possible D gene TRBD1, 6 bases. What was sequenced was PBMCs. The clonotype comes from a human donor in good health. CDR3 protein: CASSIDWQGREGYTF. CDR3 in DNA: TGTGCCAGTAGTATAGATTGGCAGGGGCGAGAAGGCTACACCTTC.